This T cell receptor beta chain originates from a study of T cells in Graves' hyperthyroidism and ophthalmopathy. Study-level background: At initial diagnosis, before any treatment had begun, peripheral blood was obtained.

Lactation, pregnancy, other autoimmune disease or uncontrolled infection excluded patients. Fresh peripheral blood, around 9.3 ml of it, supplied the PBMCs. Findings and limits, study-wide: A 13 V-J model separated ophthalmopathy from stable hyperthyroidism.

TCR beta CDR3 sequences were amplified from RNA transcripts. The primer set for the first-round RT-PCR of the TCR CDR3 was HTBI. TCRdb reprocessed the multiplex PCR reads with MiXCR, giving one entry per CDR3 protein. The sample yields a few hundred thousand distinct CDR3 sequences, around a fifth seen once. Concerning this clonotype: What it binds is not known.

This CDR3 is 15 amino acids long. Germline V gene data show CDR1 as SGHAT and CDR2 as FQNNGV. V gave up 4 bases and J gave up 1 base; unmatched junction bases: 5. This TCR derives from a woman aged 50 to 65 with Graves' hyperthyroidism. The sample comprised blood. This rearrangement joins TRBV11-2 to TRBJ2-5; TRBD2 matches 8 bases. The CDR3 sequence: CASSSRTSPQETQYF. CDR3 bases: TGTGCCAGCAGCTCTAGGACTAGCCCCCAAGAGACCCAGTACTTC.